The T cell receptor beta chain described here comes from a study of human T cells and chemical hapten exposure. Study overall: Patients were given diphenylcyclopropenone on the scalp weekly across the roughly 25-week study. Regarding the study as a whole: Donors were affected by alopecia, so their immune reaction might vary from that of healthy individuals.

Unique molecular identifiers were attached to individual cDNA molecules within the library. One entry per CDR3 protein, called by TCRdb with MiXCR from the RACE reads. The sample gives fewer than 200,000 distinct CDR3 sequences, around 30% of which show up once; roughly 3% is in the top ten. Time point meaning: pre-sensitization, week 0. Treatment specified: therapeutic diphenylcyclopropenone sensitization with weekly scalp DPC. The CDR3 length is 13 residues. Trimming removed 2 bases from V and 5 bases from J, with 6 bases in between. From germline, CDR1 is SGHVS and CDR2 FNYEAQ. On this clonotype: Its antigen remains unknown.

V is TRBV7-6 and J is TRBJ2-2; D unresolved. This material consisted of whole blood, taken in connection with sensitization to the hapten diphenylcyclopropenone (DPC). This clonotype was sampled from a woman in her twenties or thirties with alopecia areata. Some clones in this sample may be carry-over from other donors' samples. The DNA for the CDR3 is TGTGCCAGCAGCTTAAAGTTAACCGGGGAGCTGTTTTTT. Encoded protein: CASSLKLTGELFF.